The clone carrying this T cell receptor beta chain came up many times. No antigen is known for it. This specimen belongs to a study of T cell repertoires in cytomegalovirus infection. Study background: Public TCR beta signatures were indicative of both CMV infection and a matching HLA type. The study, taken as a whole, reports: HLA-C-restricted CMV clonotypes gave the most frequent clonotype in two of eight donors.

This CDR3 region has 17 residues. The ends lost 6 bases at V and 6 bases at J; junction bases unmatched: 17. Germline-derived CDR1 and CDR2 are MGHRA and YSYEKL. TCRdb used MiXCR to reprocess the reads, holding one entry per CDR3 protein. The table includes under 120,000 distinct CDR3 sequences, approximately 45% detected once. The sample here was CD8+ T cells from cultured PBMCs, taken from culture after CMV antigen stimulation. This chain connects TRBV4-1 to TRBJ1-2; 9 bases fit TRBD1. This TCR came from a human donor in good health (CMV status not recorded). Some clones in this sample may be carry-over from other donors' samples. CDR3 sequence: CASSFGPSRDRAHGYTF. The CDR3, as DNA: TGCGCCAGCAGTTTCGGGCCCTCCCGGGACAGGGCTCATGGCTACACCTTC.